The 10 T cell receptor beta chains in this list originate from one sample, sequenced in a study of shared clonotypes between healthy human individuals. Only in-frame clones appear in the TCRdb table, and some are missing; sequencing was by immunoSEQ multiplex PCR. The sample carries about 500,000 clones, 70% to 80% recorded once. The sample taken for sequencing was PBMCs. The receptors stem from a middle-aged woman in good health. Some clones in this sample may be carry-over from other donors' samples.

CDR3 sequence: CASGGGQGSEQYF. CDR3 nucleotide sequence: TGTGCCAGCGGTGGAGGACAGGGCAGCGAGCAGTACTTC. This chain links TRBV7-2 with TRBJ2-7, with 8 bases lining up with TRBD1. This CDR3 has 13 residues. Unmatched junction bases numbered 9, after V lost 8 bases and J lost 6 bases. Germline V gives CDR1 SGHTA, CDR2 FQGNSA.

The V and J genes are TRBV9 and TRBJ2-1, with 9 bases that match TRBD1. The CDR3 consists of 14 residues. CDR1 SGDLS and CDR2 YYNGEE come from the germline V gene. V dropped 2 bases and J dropped 8; count of bases not matched to a gene: 5. The CDR3 loop reads CASSVWTGDDEQFF. CDR3 nucleotides: TGTGCCAGCAGCGTCTGGACAGGGGACGATGAGCAGTTCTTC.

The V and J genes are TRBV5-4 and TRBJ2-3; the match to TRBD2 covers 7 bases. The germline V gene encodes CDR1 SGHNT and CDR2 YYREEE (reference sequence). V was pared by 9 bases and J by 1 base, with 2 bases of the junction left unmatched. This CDR3 contains 12 residues. CDR3 coding DNA: TGTGCCACCGGACTAGGCACAGATACGCAGTATTTT. Protein: CATGLGTDTQYF.

This sequence joins TRBV28 and TRBJ1-5; D possibly corresponds to TRBD1 (6 bases). CDR1 and CDR2 from the germline V gene are MDHEN and SYDVKM. The CDR3 length is 12 residues. Trimming cost V 4 bases and J 6 bases, with 7 bases left between them. Here the CDR3 reads CASSSGVQPQHF. The DNA for the CDR3 is TGTGCCAGCAGTTCAGGGGTTCAGCCCCAGCATTTT.

J is TRBJ1-3 and V is TRBV5-1; TRBD1 matches at 7 bases. The V and J ends lost 0 bases and 0 bases, in that order; junction bases with no gene match: 12. Germline values: CDR1 SGHRS, CDR2 YFSETQ. CDR3 size: 19 residues. CDR3 amino acids: CASSLDPFLTGSSGNTIYF. The CDR3 DNA sequence: TGCGCCAGCAGCTTGGACCCTTTTTTGACAGGGAGCTCTGGAAACACCATATATTTT.

This clone has ten or more counts. Other DNA sequences in this sample translate to the same CDR3. The chain joins TRBV4-1 to TRBJ2-7, with D tentatively TRBD1 (5 bases). Germline V gene lookup returns CDR1 MGHRA and CDR2 YSYEKL. The CDR3 is made up of 11 amino acids. Deletions cut 2 bases from V and 6 bases from J, with 5 bases between. The CDR3 loop reads CASSQQGEQYF. The CDR3 nucleotides are TGCGCCAGCAGCCAACAGGGCGAGCAGTACTTC.

This clone was counted between two and nine times. An end of the junction does not agree with germline; a read error may underlie this. J is TRBJ2-1 and V is TRBV6-4; D could derive from TRBD1 or TRBD2 (5 bases each). In germline, CDR1 is MRHNA, CDR2 SNTAGT. The CDR3 extends over 16 amino acids. The CDR3 DNA is TGTGCCGGCAGTGGGGGTACGGCAGAGCTAAACAATGAGCAGTTCTTC. Protein: CAGSGGTAELNNEQFF.

The rearrangement links TRBV2 to TRBJ2-2; D ambiguous. The length of the CDR3 is 14 residues. Trimming took off 4 bases at V and 1 base at J, with 7 bases between the two ends. Germline assignment: CDR1 SNHLY and CDR2 FYNNEI. The CDR3 nucleotides read TGTGCCAGCAGTGTGATGGGGAACACCGGGGAGCTGTTTTTT. It translates to CASSVMGNTGELFF.

Only one count was recorded for this clone. This chain uses TRBV7-6 with TRBJ1-5; no clear D. CDR3 length: 12 residues. V lost 3 bases, J lost 12 bases, and 12 bases lay in between. Germline V gives CDR1 SGHVS, CDR2 FNYEAQ. The CDR3 region has the DNA TGTGCCAGCAGCTTGGGCATGGATCACCAGCATTTT. Amino acid sequence: CASSLGMDHQHF.

The V gene is TRBV5-1, the J gene TRBJ1-3, with 9 bases that match TRBD1. This CDR3 spans 16 amino acids. Germline assignment: CDR1 SGHRS and CDR2 YFSETQ. Losses at the gene ends were 0 bases for V and 2 bases for J; bases not matched to a gene: 3. The CDR3 sequence is CASSLEGTGTGNTIYF. As DNA, the CDR3 is TGCGCCAGCAGCTTGGAAGGGACAGGGACTGGAAACACCATATATTTT. Based on the CDR3 plus reference TRBV5-1 and TRBJ1-3, the full variable domain is KAGVTQTPRYLIKTRGQQVTLSCSPISGHRSVSWYQQTPGQGLQFLFEYFSETQRNKGNFPGRFSGRQFSNSRSEMNVSTLELGDSALYLCASSLEGTGTGNTIYFGEGSWLTVV.